A selection of T cell receptor beta chains follows, all from one sample in a study of blood T cell repertoires in COVID-19. Data came from immunoSEQ multiplex PCR; TCRdb stores just in-frame clones and leaves some out. The data contain more than 75,000 clones, 65% to 90% of them singletons. Sequenced: peripheral blood. These TCRs come from an elderly man with active or convalescent COVID-19. Both conserved end residues are part of each CDR3. A D gene is named only where the DNA matches it firmly.

v_gene	d_gene	j_gene	CDR3aa
TRBV4-3	TRBD2	TRBJ2-1	CASSQDLASGNNEQFF
TRBV19	TRBD2	TRBJ2-7	CASSRTSRYEQYF
TRBV7-2	TRBD2	TRBJ2-5	CASSRTGGQETQYF
TRBV28	-	TRBJ1-5	CASRAGTLSNQPQHF
TRBV3-1/TRBV3-2	TRBD1	TRBJ2-7	CASSPGQGGYEQYF
TRBV29-1	-	TRBJ1-1	CSVGRTVNTEAFF
TRBV11-2	-	TRBJ2-7	CATTKGAAEQYF
TRBV15	TRBD2	TRBJ2-7	CATSRDPGLASHEQYF
TRBV6-2/TRBV6-3	-	TRBJ1-2	CASSYSGSANYGYTF
TRBV7-3	-	TRBJ2-3	CASSPPGRTDTQYF
TRBV4-1	TRBD2	TRBJ2-1	CASSQTDGLAGPWNEQFF
TRBV18	-	TRBJ2-7	CASSPQKRSSYEQYF
TRBV7-3	-	TRBJ2-1	CASSPLGGLYNEQFF
TRBV21-1	-	TRBJ1-1	CASSPRTLNTEAFF
TRBV19	TRBD1	TRBJ1-2	CASSLLGTGGESYGYTF
TRBV5-4	-	TRBJ1-2	CASSRDTDKCF
TRBV7-9	-	TRBJ1-6	CASSLQGNNSPLHF
TRBV29-1	TRBD2	TRBJ2-1	CSAGTSTSYNEQFF
TRBV7-9	TRBD2	TRBJ2-7	CASSLGSGSSYEQYF
TRBV24-1	TRBD1	TRBJ1-5	CATSEADRVGNQPQHF
TRBV4-1	-	TRBJ2-7	CASSQDRGETYEQYF
TRBV10-2	-	TRBJ1-3	CASSESTSGNTIYF
TRBV11-1	-	TRBJ2-1	CASSKMSPGFYNEQFF
TRBV6-2/TRBV6-3	TRBD1	TRBJ1-4	CASSSQGASNEKLFF
TRBV27	TRBD1	TRBJ2-2	CASSPDRGGELFF
TRBV5-4	TRBD2	TRBJ2-1	CASSFGGSRYEQFF
TRBV11-2	-	TRBJ1-6	CASSLEGLRDSPLHF
TRBV20-1	-	TRBJ2-1	CSASYGGGSYNEQFF
TRBV19	-	TRBJ2-1	CATSGGAAYNEQFF
TRBV18	-	TRBJ1-5	CASSPLTVRGNQPQHF
TRBV10-3	-	TRBJ1-1	CAISLVGGTEAFF
TRBV27	-	TRBJ1-2	CASSPGQFNYGYTF
TRBV3-1/TRBV3-2	TRBD1	TRBJ1-2	CASSPGGLNYGYTF
TRBV24-1	TRBD1	TRBJ1-5	CATSDPTGGNQPQHF
TRBV7-8	-	TRBJ2-5	CASSLGPVETQYF
TRBV19	-	TRBJ1-3	CASSRGTTGNTIYF